Each of the 19 T cell receptor beta chains below was sequenced from the same sample in a study of blood T cell repertoires in COVID-19. TCRdb keeps only in-frame clones here, not all; method: immunoSEQ multiplex PCR. The table has more than 150,000 clones, roughly 73% seen once. The specimen was peripheral blood. Every receptor here comes from an elderly woman with active or convalescent COVID-19.

The CDR3 sequence: CASSSRRLAGGNEQFF. CDR3 DNA: TGTGCCAGCAGCTCGCGGCGGCTAGCGGGGGGCAATGAGCAGTTCTTC. The rearrangement links TRBV7-2 to TRBJ2-1; 11 positions match TRBD2. After removal of 4 bases from V and 6 bases from J, the junction contained 8 bases not matched to a gene. The CDR3 is made up of 16 amino acids. Per germline, CDR1 SGHTA and CDR2 FQGNSA.

The chain joins TRBV7-8 to TRBJ2-7, with 13 bases matching TRBD2. The junction had 13 bases not matched to a gene; V was cut back by 4 bases and J by 13 bases. CDR3 length: 15 residues. Germline CDR1 is SGHVS and CDR2 is FQNEAQ. CDR3 DNA: TGTGCCAGCAGCTCTACTAGCGGGGGGGCTTGGAGGGAATACTTC. It codes for CASSSTSGGAWREYF.

This sequence joins TRBV28 and TRBJ2-1; 9 bases are shared with TRBD2. Looked up from germline, CDR1 is MDHEN and CDR2 is SYDVKM. This CDR3 spans 15 amino acids. The V gene end was trimmed by 3 bases and the J gene end by 4 bases; junction bases not matched to a gene: 4. CDR3 sequence: CASSLGSGGYNEQFF. Here the CDR3 DNA reads TGTGCCAGCAGTTTGGGTAGCGGGGGATACAATGAGCAGTTCTTC.

This clone has a single count. The genes are TRBV29-1 and TRBJ2-7, with 12 bases lining up with TRBD1. V was pared by 7 bases and J by 4 bases, with 5 bases of the junction left unmatched. Germline values: CDR1 SQVTM, CDR2 ANQGSEA. The CDR3 totals 13 residues. The CDR3 DNA reads as TGCAGCGCCCAGGGACAGGGGGCATACGAGCAGTACTTC. This encodes CSAQGQGAYEQYF.

The J gene is TRBJ2-5, the V gene TRBV6-2 or TRBV6-3, with 7 bases aligning to TRBD2. CDR1 is MNHEY and CDR2 is SVGEGT in the germline V gene. Trimming took 4 bases from V and 9 from J; bases not matched to a gene: 17. The CDR3 contains 16 residues. Here the CDR3 reads CASSLPGTTIISAQYF. For the CDR3, the DNA is TGTGCCAGCAGTTTACCCGGGACTACTATTATCTCGGCCCAGTACTTC.

This sequence joins TRBV19 and TRBJ2-7, with D possibly being TRBD2 (5 bases). CDR1 is LNHDA and CDR2 is SQIVND in the germline V gene (reference sequence). V shed 4 bases and J shed 3 bases, with 13 bases lying between them. The CDR3 covers 14 residues. The chain's CDR3 is CASSTRRQGYEQYF. The CDR3 bases are TGTGCCAGTAGTACGCGGAGGCAAGGCTACGAGCAGTACTTC.

CDR3 in DNA: TGTGCCAGCAGCCCTGGGGGACTCGGGGCCAACGTCCTGACTTTC. Its translation is CASSPGGLGANVLTF. The chain uses TRBV5-4 and TRBJ2-6, with D possibly TRBD2 on 6 matching bases. This CDR3 has 15 amino acids. V gave up 4 bases and J gave up 4 bases, with 12 bases separating them. Germline V CDR1 and CDR2: SGHNT, YYREEE (reference sequence).

The rearrangement links TRBV3-1 (or the pseudogene TRBV3-2) to TRBJ2-3; TRBD2 aligns across 9 bases. V dropped 0 bases and J dropped 3; count of bases not matched to a gene: 10. CDR1 and CDR2 (germline): LGHDT, YNNKEL (reference sequence). The CDR3 length is 18 residues. CDR3 amino acids: CASSQDHSGGGGTDTQYF. The CDR3 DNA is TGTGCCAGCAGCCAAGATCACTCCGGCGGGGGGGGGACAGATACGCAGTATTTT.

This rearrangement joins TRBV3-1 (or the pseudogene TRBV3-2) to TRBJ2-5, with D perhaps TRBD2 (6 bases). CDR1 and CDR2 (germline): LGHDT, YNNKEL (reference sequence). The CDR3 has 15 amino acids. The V and J ends lost 4 bases and 8 bases respectively, with 20 bases between them. This CDR3 is CASSLSGLEEYTQYF. CDR3 nucleotides: TGTGCCAGCAGCCTATCGGGACTGGAGGAGTACACCCAGTACTTC.

This clone has a single count. The rearrangement joins TRBV4-3 to TRBJ2-7; D call uncertain. From germline, CDR1 is LGHNA and CDR2 YSLEER. Trimming stripped 1 base from V and 0 bases from J, with 10 bases between. This CDR3 is 15 amino acids long. CDR3 residues: CASSQARSHSYEQYF. The CDR3 bases are TGCGCCAGCAGCCAAGCAAGGAGCCACTCCTACGAGCAGTACTTC.

This clone was recorded only once. V and J are TRBV15 and TRBJ2-7; D ambiguous. With 0 bases removed from V and 4 bases from J, the gap between germline ends came to 7 bases. Germline CDR1 is LNHNV and CDR2 is YYDKDF (reference sequence). The CDR3 has 13 residues. The CDR3 sequence is CATSRDPQYEQYF. The CDR3 nucleotides read TGTGCCACCAGCAGAGATCCTCAGTACGAGCAGTACTTC.

The chain combines TRBV3-1 (or the pseudogene TRBV3-2) with TRBJ1-2; TRBD1 is a possible D gene (5 bases). The CDR3 is 14 amino acids. Trimming stripped 5 bases from V and 8 bases from J, with 18 bases between. Germline-derived CDR1 and CDR2 are LGHDT and YNNKEL (reference sequence). The chain's CDR3 is CASSAAGRLGGYTF. In DNA form, the CDR3 reads TGTGCCAGCAGCGCCGCGGGACGGCTGGGGGGCTACACCTTC.

The genes are TRBV2 and TRBJ2-7, with TRBD2 matching over 7 bases. Germline CDR1 reads SNHLY; CDR2 reads FYNNEI. This CDR3 comprises 15 residues. The V and J ends lost 6 bases and 1 base, in that order; junction bases with no gene match: 9. CDR3: CASSALSSGSYEQYF. The CDR3 DNA follows: TGTGCCAGCAGCGCGTTGTCTAGCGGATCCTACGAGCAGTACTTC.

The chain employs TRBV2 and TRBJ1-6; D is undetermined. CDR3 length: 13 residues. CDR1 is SNHLY, CDR2 FYNNEI, per germline. V was cut by 6 bases and J by 8 bases, with 11 bases left in between. CDR3 residues: CASSTMRYSPLHF. The CDR3 coding sequence is TGTGCCAGCAGCACTATGAGATATTCACCCCTCCACTTT. Full variable domain (outside the CDR3, taken from reference TRBV2 and TRBJ1-6): EPEVTQTPSHQVTQMGQEVILRCVPISNHLYFYWYRQILGQKVEFLVSFYNNEISEKSEIFDDQFSVERPDGSNFTLKIRSTKLEDSAMYFCASSTMRYSPLHFGNGTRLTVT.

This clone occurred a few times. The CDR3 DNA follows: TGCGCCAGCAGCTCCCTCGGGACAGCCGATGAAAAACTGTTTTTT. Translating gives CASSSLGTADEKLFF. This sequence joins TRBV5-1 and TRBJ1-4, with 7 bases identical to TRBD1. V lost 3 bases to trimming and J lost 6 bases; unmatched junction nucleotides: 8. This CDR3 comprises 15 residues. Germline V CDR1 and CDR2: SGHRS, YFSETQ.

CDR3 loop: CASSQGPEGEQYF. The CDR3 DNA sequence: TGTGCCAGCAGCCAGGGCCCGGAAGGCGAGCAGTACTTC. The chain combines TRBV28 with TRBJ2-7; perhaps TRBD1 as D (5 bases). Per germline, CDR1 MDHEN and CDR2 SYDVKM. The CDR3 length is 13 residues. Trimming shortened V by 6 bases and J by 6 bases, and 15 bases separated the two germline ends.

The V call is TRBV5-6, the J call TRBJ1-4; TRBD1 is a possible D gene (5 bases). CDR1 and CDR2 from the germline V gene are SGHDT and YYEEEE. V was cut by 0 bases and J by 8 bases, with 23 bases left in between. This CDR3 is built from 18 residues. The CDR3 nucleotides are TGTGCCAGCAGCTTGGAGGGCGTCACAGGACCCCCGAGGGAAAAACTGTTTTTT. Its protein is CASSLEGVTGPPREKLFF.

The chain recombines TRBV6-2 or TRBV6-3 with TRBJ1-5; a weak D match, TRBD1 (6 bases). This CDR3 contains 16 residues. Germline V gene data show CDR1 as MNHEY and CDR2 as SVGEGT. Trimming shortened V by 4 bases and J by 0 bases, and 13 bases separated the two germline ends. The CDR3 sequence is CASSWGGAGSNQPQHF. DNA for the CDR3: TGTGCCAGCAGTTGGGGGGGGGCCGGTAGCAATCAGCCCCAGCATTTT.

This sequence joins TRBV6-2 or TRBV6-3 and TRBJ2-2; D gene unclear. The CDR3 sequence is 17 residues long. Trimming left V 0 bases short and J 1 base short, with 12 bases between. The germline gives CDR1 MNHEY, CDR2 SVGEGT. Here the CDR3 DNA reads TGTGCCAGCAGTTACTCAGTGCTACAGCTGAACACCGGGGAGCTGTTTTTT. The encoded protein is CASSYSVLQLNTGELFF.